This TCR beta chain was found in a study of T cell responses to AZD1222 COVID-19 vaccine. Method: immunoSEQ multiplex PCR; TCRdb's copy keeps in-frame clones and lacks some. The data contain some 120,000 clones, over 75% of them singletons. With V trimmed by 5 bases and J by 7 bases, 10 bases remained unmatched. The germline CDR1 and CDR2 sequences are SGHVS and FNYEAQ. The CDR3 is 15 residues long. The sequenced sample was peripheral blood, obtained on day 0 of AZD1222 vaccination. The TCR sequence derives from an adult in good health. This sequence joins TRBV7-6 and TRBJ1-4; 7 nucleotides agree with TRBD1. Here the CDR3 reads CASSPLQGRSEKLFF. Written as DNA, the CDR3 is TGTGCCAGCAGCCCGTTACAGGGGAGGAGTGAAAAACTGTTTTTT.